The 29 T cell receptor beta chains in this list originate from one sample, sequenced in a study of Ad26.COV2.S vaccination and SARS-CoV-2 variants. As to treatment: over 15 received Ad26.COV2.S at low or high dose, single or two shots; about 5 received placebo; per-sample allocation not given. Samples were taken on day 63 after the first vaccine or placebo injection. This table comes from immunoSEQ multiplex PCR, and its TCRdb copy is limited to in-frame clones, with some not included. In the table there are hundreds of thousands of clones, more than 70% of which are singletons. Sample: peripheral blood, taken in a trial of Ad26.COV2.S vaccine versus placebo. The receptors shown here come from a person between 18 and 65 years old who received the Ad26.COV2.S COVID-19 vaccine or a placebo.

This chain connects TRBV12-3 or TRBV12-4 to TRBJ2-1, with D possibly matching TRBD1 (6 bases). With 6 bases removed from V and 5 bases from J, the gap between germline ends came to 8 bases. The CDR3 covers 12 residues. The CDR3: CASRQGNNEQFF. The DNA of the CDR3 is TGTGCCAGCAGACAGGGAAACAATGAGCAGTTCTTC.

The chain combines TRBV25-1 with TRBJ2-7; no reliable D call. Trimming pared 3 bases from V and 3 bases from J, leaving 3 bases between. CDR3 length: 11 residues. Germline CDR1 and CDR2: MGHDK and SYGVNS. CDR3 in DNA: TGTGCCAGCAGTGACTACTACGAGCAGTACTTC. Translating gives CASSDYYEQYF.

In its sample, this clone was seen once. CDR3 in amino acids: CASSQDLGLAINEQFF. The CDR3 nucleotides read TGCGCCAGCAGCCAAGATCTGGGACTAGCGATCAATGAGCAGTTCTTC. The gene calls are TRBV4-3 and TRBJ2-1; 10 nucleotides match TRBD2. This CDR3 is 16 amino acids long. Germline CDR1 and CDR2: LGHNA and YSLEER. V trimming: 0 bases; J trimming: 6 bases; junction bases outside the gene matches: 5.

The CDR3 spells CASRTSGTTDTQYF. The CDR3 nucleotides read TGTGCCAGCCGGACTAGCGGGACCACAGATACGCAGTATTTT. The genes are TRBV5-5 and TRBJ2-3; TRBD2 matches at 12 bases. Per germline, CDR1 SGHKS and CDR2 YYEKEE (reference sequence). The V gene end was trimmed by 7 bases and the J gene end by 2 bases; junction bases not matched to a gene: 2. The CDR3 is 14 amino acids. Filled out from reference TRBV5-5 and TRBJ2-3, the complete variable domain reads DAGVTQSPTHLIKTRGQQVTLRCSPISGHKSVSWYQQVLGQGPQFIFQYYEKEERGRGNFPDRFSARQFPNYSSELNVNALLLGDSALYLCASRTSGTTDTQYFGPGTRLTVL.

In its sample, this clone was seen a few times. The chain employs TRBV5-1 and TRBJ2-7, with D unclear. The CDR3 runs to 15 residues. The V gene lost 0 bases and the J gene lost 2 bases, with 12 bases spanning the gap. Germline assignment: CDR1 SGHRS and CDR2 YFSETQ. The CDR3 loop reads CASSLAVLAPYEQYF. CDR3 nucleotide sequence: TGCGCCAGCAGCTTGGCGGTCTTAGCCCCCTACGAGCAGTACTTC. Looking up the rest from reference TRBV5-1 and TRBJ2-7 gives the full variable domain: KAGVTQTPRYLIKTRGQQVTLSCSPISGHRSVSWYQQTPGQGLQFLFEYFSETQRNKGNFPGRFSGRQFSNSRSEMNVSTLELGDSALYLCASSLAVLAPYEQYFGPGTRLTVT.

The chain uses TRBV11-2 and TRBJ2-1, with a tentative D call TRBD1 (6 bases). The V gene's germline CDR1 is SGHAT and CDR2 FQNNGV. The CDR3 is 14 amino acids. The V and J ends lost 6 bases and 1 base respectively, with 10 bases between them. The CDR3 spells CASRGAGSYNEQFF. The DNA for the CDR3 is TGTGCCAGCAGGGGGGCAGGGTCCTACAATGAGCAGTTCTTC. The whole variable domain, filled in from reference TRBV11-2 and TRBJ2-1, reads EAGVAQSPRYKIIEKRQSVAFWCNPISGHATLYWYQQILGQGPKLLIQFQNNGVVDDSQLPKDRFSAERLKGVDSTLKIQPAKLEDSAVYLCASRGAGSYNEQFFGPGTRLTVL.

V gene TRBV14 combines with J gene TRBJ2-7, with D perhaps TRBD2 (7 bases). The CDR3 has 15 residues. CDR1 and CDR2 from the germline V gene are SGHDN and FVKESK. V lost 2 bases to trimming and J lost 3 bases, with 14 bases between them. This CDR3 reads CASSQNRGGVYEQYF. The CDR3 region has the DNA TGTGCCAGCAGCCAAAACAGAGGGGGGGTCTACGAGCAGTACTTC.

As DNA, the CDR3 is TGTGCCAGCAGCTTATTCCCGGTCAATTCACCCCTCCACTTT. Translating gives CASSLFPVNSPLHF. The chain is built from TRBV7-2 and TRBJ1-6; D remains unclear. Germline CDR1 SGHTA, CDR2 FQGNSA. The CDR3 consists of 14 residues. Trimming shortened V by 2 bases and J by 7 bases, and 9 bases separated the two germline ends.

The chain has TRBV30 and TRBJ2-4, with a possible D match to TRBD1 (6 bases). Germline CDR1 is GTSNPN and CDR2 is SVGIG (reference sequence). This CDR3 comprises 12 residues. With 1 base removed from V and 11 bases from J, the gap between germline ends came to 12 bases. The CDR3 protein is CAWSDRARFQYF. For the CDR3, the DNA is TGTGCCTGGAGTGACAGGGCCCGGTTTCAGTACTTC.

The chain joins TRBV19 to TRBJ2-6; 7 bases are a match to TRBD2. Germline-derived CDR1 and CDR2 are LNHDA and SQIVND (reference sequence). The J segment lost 2 bases and the V segment lost 5 bases, leaving 9 bases of the junction unmatched. CDR3 length: 17 residues. CDR3 nucleotide sequence: TGTGCCAGTAGTCACCTTTCGGGGGGACCTGGGGCCAACGTCCTGACTTTC. This codes for CASSHLSGGPGANVLTF.

J is TRBJ2-5 and V is TRBV29-1; 7 positions match TRBD1. Germline trimming cut 7 bases from V and 4 bases from J; bases unmatched to any gene: 6. This CDR3 region has 12 residues. In germline, CDR1 is SQVTM, CDR2 ANQGSEA. CDR3 nucleotide sequence: TGCAGCGGACAGGGTGGGGGAGAGACCCAGTACTTC. It translates to CSGQGGGETQYF.

This chain connects TRBV6-2 or TRBV6-3 to TRBJ2-7; no definite D call. V lost 5 bases and J lost 2, with 10 bases in between. The CDR3 is made up of 13 amino acids. Germline CDR1 MNHEY, CDR2 SVGEGT. The CDR3 reads CASSSAQTYEQYF. The CDR3 DNA follows: TGTGCCAGCAGTAGCGCCCAAACCTACGAGCAGTACTTC.

The rearrangement links TRBV20-1 to TRBJ1-2, with TRBD1 as a possible D gene (6 bases). The germline V gene has CDR1 DFQATT and CDR2 SNEGSKA (reference sequence). With 3 bases removed from V and 4 bases from J, the gap between germline ends came to 18 bases. This CDR3 region has 15 residues. The CDR3 DNA reads as TGCAGTGCTAGTACAGGGAGGGGGGGAGTCTATGGCTACACCTTC. This codes for CSASTGRGGVYGYTF.

V gene TRBV19 combines with J gene TRBJ1-1; no clear D. Between the trimmed V and J ends, which lost 0 bases and 2 bases, there was a span of 7 bases. CDR3 length: 14 residues. CDR1 is LNHDA and CDR2 is SQIVND in the germline V gene (reference sequence). The CDR3: CASSIEGSNTEAFF. The CDR3 region has the DNA TGTGCCAGTAGTATAGAGGGGAGCAACACTGAAGCTTTCTTT. The whole variable domain, remainder taken from reference TRBV19 and TRBJ1-1, is DGGITQSPKYLFRKEGQNVTLSCEQNLNHDAMYWYRQDPGQGLRLIYYSQIVNDFQKGDIAEGYSVSREKKESFPLTVTSAQKNPTAFYLCASSIEGSNTEAFFGQGTRLTVV.

The J gene is TRBJ2-7, the V gene TRBV18; D may be TRBD1 (6 bases). The CDR3 spans 14 residues. The V end lost 0 bases, the J end lost 2 bases, and 8 bases lay between the germline ends. The V gene's germline CDR1 is KGHSH and CDR2 LQKENI. CDR3 nucleotide sequence: TGTGCCAGCTCACCACCGGGGGCAACCTACGAGCAGTACTTC. This sequence encodes CASSPPGATYEQYF.

This chain connects TRBV3-1 (or the pseudogene TRBV3-2) to TRBJ1-3; a weak D match, TRBD1 (6 bases). Per germline, CDR1 LGHDT and CDR2 YNNKEL (reference sequence). This CDR3 spans 14 amino acids. V was cut by 3 bases and J by 3 bases, with 9 bases left in between. CDR3 in amino acids: CASSQRGFGNTIYF. CDR3 sequence (DNA): TGTGCCAGCAGCCAGAGGGGGTTTGGAAACACCATATATTTT.

This clone was found once. The V call is TRBV9, the J call TRBJ1-4, with D perhaps matching TRBD1 (5 bases). The ends were cut back, 4 bases at V and 5 bases at J, with 18 bases in the middle. This CDR3 comprises 16 residues. CDR1 and CDR2 from the germline V gene are SGDLS and YYNGEE. CDR3 loop: CASSKSPGTSNEKLFF. The DNA of the CDR3 is TGTGCCAGCAGCAAGAGCCCCGGGACTTCCAATGAAAAACTGTTTTTT. The whole variable domain, filled in from reference TRBV9 and TRBJ1-4, reads DSGVTQTPKHLITATGQRVTLRCSPRSGDLSVYWYQQSLDQGLQFLIQYYNGEERAKGNILERFSAQQFPDLHSELNLSSLELGDSALYFCASSKSPGTSNEKLFFGSGTQLSVL.

This sequence joins TRBV24-1 and TRBJ2-2; D is possibly TRBD2 (5 bases). CDR3 length: 15 residues. Trimming took 4 bases from V and 6 from J, leaving 14 bases between them. Germline V gene data show CDR1 as KGHDR and CDR2 as SFDVKD. CDR3 nucleotides: TGTGCCACCAGTGACCCCACAGAGGAGGCCGGGGAGCTGTTTTTT. Translating it yields CATSDPTEEAGELFF.

J is TRBJ1-5 and V is TRBV6-5; no reliable D call. CDR1 MNHEY and CDR2 SVGAGI come from the germline V gene. The CDR3 has 13 residues. Trimming took off 10 bases at V and 0 bases at J, with 10 bases between the two ends. The CDR3 sequence: CATIPLSNQPQHF. CDR3 nucleotide sequence: TGTGCCACCATCCCCCTTAGCAATCAGCCCCAGCATTTT.

V and J are TRBV3-1 (or the pseudogene TRBV3-2) and TRBJ2-1; D is unclear. This CDR3 region has 14 residues. Germline CDR1 LGHDT, CDR2 YNNKEL (reference sequence). Trimming stripped 1 base from V and 2 bases from J, with 6 bases between. The CDR3 nucleotides are TGTGCCAGCAGCCAAGTGGCCACCTACAATGAGCAGTTCTTC. It specifies CASSQVATYNEQFF.

Worth noting for this clone: In the same sample, other DNA sequences code for this CDR3. This chain connects TRBV5-1 to TRBJ2-1; 9 bases align to TRBD1. Trimming took 4 bases from V and 1 from J; bases not matched to a gene: 3. Looked up from germline, CDR1 is SGHRS and CDR2 is YFSETQ. The CDR3 covers 15 residues. CDR3 coding DNA: TGCGCCAGCAGCCCGGGACAGGGTTCCTACAATGAGCAGTTCTTC. It encodes CASSPGQGSYNEQFF. The whole variable domain, remainder taken from reference TRBV5-1 and TRBJ2-1, is KAGVTQTPRYLIKTRGQQVTLSCSPISGHRSVSWYQQTPGQGLQFLFEYFSETQRNKGNFPGRFSGRQFSNSRSEMNVSTLELGDSALYLCASSPGQGSYNEQFFGPGTRLTVL.

This chain joins TRBV18 and TRBJ1-1; D might be TRBD1 (5 bases). Trimming left V 7 bases short and J 1 base short, with 10 bases between. The V gene's germline CDR1 is KGHSH and CDR2 LQKENI. This CDR3 spans 13 amino acids. The CDR3 bases are TGTGCCAGCTACGGGACGGGGAACACTGAAGCTTTCTTT. As protein: CASYGTGNTEAFF.

The J gene is TRBJ1-6, the V gene TRBV4-3, with D possibly being TRBD1 (5 bases). Trimming cost V 0 bases and J 1 base, with 13 bases left between them. Germline CDR1 LGHNA, CDR2 YSLEER. CDR3 size: 18 residues. Here the CDR3 DNA reads TGCGCCAGCAGCCAAGATAGGATGGGGGGTTCCTATAATTCACCCCTCCACTTT. It is translated as CASSQDRMGGSYNSPLHF.

The chain carries TRBV7-2 and TRBJ2-7; D not resolved. V was cut by 5 bases and J by 3 bases, with 14 bases left in between. This CDR3 has 14 amino acids. Germline V CDR1 and CDR2: SGHTA, FQGNSA. In DNA form, the CDR3 reads TGTGCCAGCAGCCCCCAAGGCGGCCACTACGAGCAGTACTTC. Translating gives CASSPQGGHYEQYF.

V is TRBV7-2 and J is TRBJ2-3; D unresolved. Germline V gene lookup returns CDR1 SGHTA and CDR2 FQGNSA. The CDR3 runs to 12 residues. V was trimmed by 4 bases and J by 4 bases, leaving 6 bases between them. CDR3 sequence reads: CASSWQADTQYF. CDR3 DNA sequence: TGTGCCAGCAGCTGGCAGGCAGATACGCAGTATTTT.

The chain couples TRBV30 to TRBJ1-1; D is unclear. The CDR3 consists of 11 residues. Trimming took 3 bases from V and 0 from J, leaving 2 bases between them. The V gene's germline CDR1 is GTSNPN and CDR2 SVGIG (reference sequence). CDR3 in amino acids: CAWRLNTEAFF. The CDR3 DNA reads TGTGCCTGGAGGTTGAACACTGAAGCTTTCTTT.

The chain combines TRBV3-1 (or the pseudogene TRBV3-2) with TRBJ2-5, with unresolved D. V gave up 2 bases and J gave up 5 bases, with 18 bases separating them. Germline V lookup: CDR1 LGHDT, CDR2 YNNKEL (reference sequence). This CDR3 is built from 16 residues. The CDR3 reads CASSQITAGVSETQYF. In DNA, the CDR3 is TGTGCCAGCAGCCAAATAACTGCAGGTGTGTCCGAGACCCAGTACTTC.

Turning to this clone: Other DNA variants within this sample encode the same CDR3. The J gene is TRBJ1-5, the V gene TRBV19; maybe TRBD1 (5 bases). Trimming removed 5 bases from V and 1 base from J, with 9 bases in between. This CDR3 is built from 14 residues. In germline, CDR1 is LNHDA, CDR2 SQIVND (reference sequence). The CDR3 loop reads CASSVDSSNQPQHF. As DNA, the CDR3 is TGTGCCAGTAGTGTTGACAGCAGCAATCAGCCCCAGCATTTT.

This clone appeared a single time. This rearrangement joins TRBV19 to TRBJ2-3; 8 bases match TRBD1. From germline, CDR1 is LNHDA and CDR2 SQIVND (reference sequence). This CDR3 comprises 14 residues. The junction had 6 bases not matched to a gene; V was cut back by 5 bases and J by 5 bases. CDR3 in amino acids: CASSRGQVIDTQYF. The CDR3 region has the DNA TGTGCCAGTAGTCGGGGACAGGTTATAGATACGCAGTATTTT.